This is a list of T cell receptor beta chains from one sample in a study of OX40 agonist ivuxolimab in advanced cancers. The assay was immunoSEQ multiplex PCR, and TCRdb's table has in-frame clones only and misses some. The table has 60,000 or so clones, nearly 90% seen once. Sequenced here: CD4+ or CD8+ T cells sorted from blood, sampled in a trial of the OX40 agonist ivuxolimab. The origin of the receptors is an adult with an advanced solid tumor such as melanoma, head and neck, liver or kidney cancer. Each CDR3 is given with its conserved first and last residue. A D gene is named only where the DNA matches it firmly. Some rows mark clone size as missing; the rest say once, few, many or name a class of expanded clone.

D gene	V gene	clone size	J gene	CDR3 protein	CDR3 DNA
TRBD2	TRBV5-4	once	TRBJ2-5	CASSRGLAGNQETQYF	TGTGCCAGCAGCCGGGGACTAGCGGGAAATCAAGAGACCCAGTACTTC
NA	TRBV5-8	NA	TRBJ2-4	CASGVLAKNIQYF	TGTGCCAGCGGAGTACTAGCCAAAAACATTCAGTACTTC
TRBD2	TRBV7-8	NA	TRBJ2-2	CASSWPTREREGSGGELFF	TGTGCCAGCAGCTGGCCCACGCGGGAGCGGGAGGGATCTGGCGGGGAGCTGTTTTTT
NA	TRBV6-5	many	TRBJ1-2	CASSTRPGGYTF	TGTGCCAGCAGTACGAGACCCGGTGGCTACACCTTC
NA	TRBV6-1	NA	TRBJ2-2	CANSDRNTGELFF	TGTGCCAACTCGGACAGGAACACCGGGGAGCTGTTTTTT
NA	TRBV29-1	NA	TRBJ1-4	CSVVLQEKLFF	TGCAGCGTTGTGCTACAGGAAAAACTGTTTTTT
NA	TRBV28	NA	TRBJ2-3	CASSFLAADTQYF	TGTGCCAGCAGTTTTTTAGCCGCGGATACGCAGTATTTT
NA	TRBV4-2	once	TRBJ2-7	CASSRSKSGFYEQYF	TGTGCCAGCAGCCGATCCAAGTCAGGTTTCTACGAGCAGTACTTC
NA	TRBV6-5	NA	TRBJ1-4	CASSYLGKELFF	TGTGCCAGCAGTTACTTAGGGAAGGAACTGTTTTTT
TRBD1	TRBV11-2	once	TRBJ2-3	CASSLKQGSPDTQYF	TGTGCCAGCAGCTTAAAACAGGGGTCCCCAGATACGCAGTATTTT
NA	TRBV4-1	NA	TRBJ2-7	CASSQDPYEQYF	TGCGCCAGCAGCCAAGATCCCTACGAGCAGTACTTC
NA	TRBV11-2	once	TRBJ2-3	CASSHRAEDTQYF	TGTGCCAGCAGCCACAGGGCGGAGGATACGCAGTATTTT
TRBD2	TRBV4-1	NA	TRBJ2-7	CASSRSGGDSYEQYF	TGCGCCAGCAGCCGGAGCGGGGGGGACTCCTACGAGCAGTACTTC
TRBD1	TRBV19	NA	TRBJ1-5	CASAPLTGINQPQHF	TGTGCCAGTGCCCCTTTGACAGGGATCAATCAGCCCCAGCATTTT
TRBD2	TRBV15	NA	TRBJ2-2	CATSPGLATTGELFF	TGTGCCACCTCACCGGGACTAGCAACCACCGGGGAGCTGTTTTTT
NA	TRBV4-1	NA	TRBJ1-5	CASSQEEGENQPQHF	TGCGCCAGCAGCCAGGAGGAGGGGGAGAATCAGCCCCAGCATTTT
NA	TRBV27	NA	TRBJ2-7	CASSPVGWGYEQYF	TGTGCCAGCAGTCCTGTAGGCTGGGGCTACGAGCAGTACTTC
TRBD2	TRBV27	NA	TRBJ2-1	CASHPQGRAGDEQFF	TGTGCCAGCCATCCCCAAGGGAGGGCCGGGGATGAGCAGTTCTTC
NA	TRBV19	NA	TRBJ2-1	CASRDNAHFAHEQFF	TGTGCCAGCCGAGACAATGCCCATTTCGCACATGAGCAGTTCTTC